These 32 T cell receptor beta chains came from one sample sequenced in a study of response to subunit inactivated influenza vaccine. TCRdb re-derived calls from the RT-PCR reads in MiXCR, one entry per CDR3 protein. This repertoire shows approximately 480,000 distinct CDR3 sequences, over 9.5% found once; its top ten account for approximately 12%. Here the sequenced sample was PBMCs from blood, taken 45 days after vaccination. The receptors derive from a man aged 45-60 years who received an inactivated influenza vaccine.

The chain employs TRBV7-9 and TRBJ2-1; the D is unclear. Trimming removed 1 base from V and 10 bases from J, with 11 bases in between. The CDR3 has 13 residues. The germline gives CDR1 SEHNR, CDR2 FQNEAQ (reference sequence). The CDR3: CASSLVGLGEQFF. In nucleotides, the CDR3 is TGTGCCAGCAGCTTAGTTGGCCTCGGGGAGCAGTTCTTC.

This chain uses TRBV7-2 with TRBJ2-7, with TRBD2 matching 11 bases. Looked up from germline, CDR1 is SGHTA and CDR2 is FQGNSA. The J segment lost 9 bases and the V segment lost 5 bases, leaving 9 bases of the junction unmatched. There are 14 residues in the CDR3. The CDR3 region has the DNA TGTGCCAGCAGCAATAGCGGGGGGGCGTTTGGGCAGTACTTC. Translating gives CASSNSGGAFGQYF.

CDR3 protein: CASSQAGLAGAGETQYF. CDR3 nucleotide sequence: TGTGCCAGCAGCCAAGCGGGACTAGCGGGGGCCGGGGAGACCCAGTACTTC. The chain uses TRBV4-2 and TRBJ2-5; 14 bases match TRBD2. Losses at the gene ends were 1 base for V and 5 bases for J; bases not matched to a gene: 6. Germline-derived CDR1 and CDR2 are LGHNA and YNFKEQ. This CDR3 is 17 amino acids long.

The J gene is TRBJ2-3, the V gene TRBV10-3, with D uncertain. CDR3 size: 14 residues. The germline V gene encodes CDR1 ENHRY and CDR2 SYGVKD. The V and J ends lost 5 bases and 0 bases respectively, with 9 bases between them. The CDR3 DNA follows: TGTGCCATCAGTATAGGTTACAGCACAGATACGCAGTATTTT. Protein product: CAISIGYSTDTQYF.

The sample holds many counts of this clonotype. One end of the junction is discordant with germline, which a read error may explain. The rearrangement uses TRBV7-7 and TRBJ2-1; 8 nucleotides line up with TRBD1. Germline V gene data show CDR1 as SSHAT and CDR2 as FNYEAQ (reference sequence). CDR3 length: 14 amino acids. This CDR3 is CASSSGQGRNEQFF. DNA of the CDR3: TGTGCTAGCAGCTCCGGACAGGGACGCAATGAGCAGTTCTTC.

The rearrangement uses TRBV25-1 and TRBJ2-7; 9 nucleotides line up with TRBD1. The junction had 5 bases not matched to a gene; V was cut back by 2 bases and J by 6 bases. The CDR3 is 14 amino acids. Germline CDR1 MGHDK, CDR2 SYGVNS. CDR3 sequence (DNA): TGTGCCAGCAGTGAAACAGGACAGGGGCGCGAGCAGTACTTC. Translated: CASSETGQGREQYF.

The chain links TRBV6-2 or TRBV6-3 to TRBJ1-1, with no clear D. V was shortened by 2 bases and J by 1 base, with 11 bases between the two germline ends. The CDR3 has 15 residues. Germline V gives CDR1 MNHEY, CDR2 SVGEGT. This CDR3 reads CASSYDIGRNTEAFF. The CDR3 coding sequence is TGTGCCAGCAGTTACGATATTGGGAGGAACACTGAAGCTTTCTTT.

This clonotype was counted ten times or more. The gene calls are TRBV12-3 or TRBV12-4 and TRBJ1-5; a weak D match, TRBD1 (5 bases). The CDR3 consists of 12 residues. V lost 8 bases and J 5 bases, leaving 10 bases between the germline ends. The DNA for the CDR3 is TGTGCCAGCCACCGGGGGGATCAGCCCCAGCATTTT. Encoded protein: CASHRGDQPQHF.

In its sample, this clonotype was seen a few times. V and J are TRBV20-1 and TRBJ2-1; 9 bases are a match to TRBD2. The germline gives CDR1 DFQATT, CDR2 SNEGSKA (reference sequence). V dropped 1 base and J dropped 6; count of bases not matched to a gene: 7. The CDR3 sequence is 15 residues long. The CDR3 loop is CSARGGTSGLNEQFF. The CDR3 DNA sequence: TGCAGTGCTAGAGGAGGAACTAGCGGGCTCAATGAGCAGTTCTTC.

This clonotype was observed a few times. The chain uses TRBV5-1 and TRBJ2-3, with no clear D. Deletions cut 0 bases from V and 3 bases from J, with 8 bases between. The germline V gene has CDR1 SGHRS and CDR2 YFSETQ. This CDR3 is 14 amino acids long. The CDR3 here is CASSLVPYTDTQYF. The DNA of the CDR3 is TGCGCCAGCAGCTTGGTTCCGTATACAGATACGCAGTATTTT.

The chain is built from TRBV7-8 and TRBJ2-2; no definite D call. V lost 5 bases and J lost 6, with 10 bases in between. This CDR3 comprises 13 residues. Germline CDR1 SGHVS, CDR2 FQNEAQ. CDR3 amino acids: CASSPHAAGELFF. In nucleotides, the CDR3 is TGTGCCAGCAGCCCCCACGCGGCCGGGGAGCTGTTTTTT.

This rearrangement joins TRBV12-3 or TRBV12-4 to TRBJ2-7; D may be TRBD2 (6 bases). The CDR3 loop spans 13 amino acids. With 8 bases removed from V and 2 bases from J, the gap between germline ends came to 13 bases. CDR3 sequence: CASGGTATYEQYF. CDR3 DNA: TGTGCCAGCGGCGGGACGGCTACCTACGAGCAGTACTTC.

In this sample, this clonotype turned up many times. The CDR3 loop reads CSAYLNLGLAGKTGELFF. Here the CDR3 DNA reads TGCAGCGCATACCTAAACTTGGGACTAGCGGGGAAGACCGGGGAGCTGTTTTTT. V and J are TRBV29-1 and TRBJ2-2, with 13 bases that match TRBD2. The CDR3 has 18 residues. J was trimmed by 5 bases and V by 7 bases; bases with no gene match: 16. CDR1 SQVTM and CDR2 ANQGSEA come from the germline V gene.

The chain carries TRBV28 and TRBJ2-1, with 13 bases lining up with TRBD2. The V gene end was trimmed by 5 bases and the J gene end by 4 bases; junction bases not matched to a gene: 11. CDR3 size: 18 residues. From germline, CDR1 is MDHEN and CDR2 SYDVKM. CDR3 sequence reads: CASSKLAGGPLNYNEQFF. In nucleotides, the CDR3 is TGTGCCAGCAGTAAACTAGCGGGAGGGCCTCTTAATTACAATGAGCAGTTCTTC.

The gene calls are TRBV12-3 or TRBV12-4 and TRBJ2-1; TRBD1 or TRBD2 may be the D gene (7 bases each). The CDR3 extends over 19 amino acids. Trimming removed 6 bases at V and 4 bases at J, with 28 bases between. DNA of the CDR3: TGTGCCAGCAGCCCGGGGGGCCGCAGATTAGGGGGCTTTTACAATGAGCAGTTCTTC. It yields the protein CASSPGGRRLGGFYNEQFF.

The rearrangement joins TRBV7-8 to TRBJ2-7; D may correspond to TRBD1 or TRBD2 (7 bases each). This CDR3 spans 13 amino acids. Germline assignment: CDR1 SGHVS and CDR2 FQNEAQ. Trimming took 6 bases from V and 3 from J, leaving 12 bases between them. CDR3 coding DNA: TGTGCCAGCAGTTCAGGGGGGGACTACGAGCAGTACTTC. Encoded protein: CASSSGGDYEQYF.

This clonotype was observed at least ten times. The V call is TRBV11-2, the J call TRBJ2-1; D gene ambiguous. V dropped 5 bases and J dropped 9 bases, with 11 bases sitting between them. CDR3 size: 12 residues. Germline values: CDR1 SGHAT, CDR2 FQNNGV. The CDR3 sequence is CASSTSWAEQFF. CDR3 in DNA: TGTGCCAGCAGCACTTCCTGGGCTGAGCAGTTCTTC.

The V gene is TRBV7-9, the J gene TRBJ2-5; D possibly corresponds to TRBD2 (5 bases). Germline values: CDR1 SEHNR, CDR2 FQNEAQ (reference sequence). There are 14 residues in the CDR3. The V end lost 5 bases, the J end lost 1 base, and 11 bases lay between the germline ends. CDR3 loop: CASSPLRGQETQYF. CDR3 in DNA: TGTGCCAGCAGCCCTCTTCGGGGCCAAGAGACCCAGTACTTC. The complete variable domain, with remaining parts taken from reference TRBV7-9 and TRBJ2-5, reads DTGVSQNPRHKITKRGQNVTFRCDPISEHNRLYWYRQTLGQGPEFLTYFQNEAQLEKSRLLSDRFSAERPKGSFSTLEIQRTEQGDSAMYLCASSPLRGQETQYFGPGTRLLVL.

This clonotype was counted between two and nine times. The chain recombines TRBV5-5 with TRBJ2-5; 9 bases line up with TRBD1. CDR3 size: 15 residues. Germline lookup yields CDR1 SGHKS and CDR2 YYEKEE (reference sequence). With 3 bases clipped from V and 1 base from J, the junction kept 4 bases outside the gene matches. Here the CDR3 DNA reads TGTGCCAGCAGCTGGGGACAGGGAACCCAAGAGACCCAGTACTTC. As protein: CASSWGQGTQETQYF.

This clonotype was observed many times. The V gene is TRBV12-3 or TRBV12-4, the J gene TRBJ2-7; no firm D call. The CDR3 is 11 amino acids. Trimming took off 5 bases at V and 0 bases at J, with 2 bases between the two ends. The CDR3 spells CASSPSYEQYF. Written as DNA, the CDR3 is TGTGCCAGCAGTCCCTCCTACGAGCAGTACTTC.

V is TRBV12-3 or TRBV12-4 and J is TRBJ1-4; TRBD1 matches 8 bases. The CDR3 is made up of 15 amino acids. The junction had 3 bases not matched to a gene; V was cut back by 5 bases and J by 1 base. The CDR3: CASSPTGGTNEKLFF. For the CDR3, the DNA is TGTGCCAGCAGTCCAACAGGGGGAACTAATGAAAAACTGTTTTTT.

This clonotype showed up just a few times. The CDR3 spells CASSEAGVVNEQFF. Written as DNA, the CDR3 is TGTGCCAGTAGTGAAGCGGGAGTTGTCAATGAGCAGTTCTTC. The chain links TRBV19 to TRBJ2-1; 8 nucleotides match TRBD2. Trimming at V came to 5 bases and at J to 6 bases, leaving 6 bases not matched to a gene. This CDR3 is 14 amino acids long. Germline values: CDR1 LNHDA, CDR2 SQIVND (reference sequence).

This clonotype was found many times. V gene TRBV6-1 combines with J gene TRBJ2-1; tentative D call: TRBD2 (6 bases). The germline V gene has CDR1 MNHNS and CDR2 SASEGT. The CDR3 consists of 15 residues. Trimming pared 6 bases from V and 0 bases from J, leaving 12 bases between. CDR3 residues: CASSPRGSSYNEQFF. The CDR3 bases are TGTGCCAGCAGCCCCCGGGGGAGCTCCTACAATGAGCAGTTCTTC.

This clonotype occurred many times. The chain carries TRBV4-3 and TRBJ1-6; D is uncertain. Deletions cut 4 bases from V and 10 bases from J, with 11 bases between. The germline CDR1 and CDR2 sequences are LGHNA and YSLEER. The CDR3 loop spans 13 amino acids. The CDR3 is CASSPHLWSPLHF. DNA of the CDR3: TGCGCCAGCAGCCCCCACTTATGGTCACCCCTCCACTTT.

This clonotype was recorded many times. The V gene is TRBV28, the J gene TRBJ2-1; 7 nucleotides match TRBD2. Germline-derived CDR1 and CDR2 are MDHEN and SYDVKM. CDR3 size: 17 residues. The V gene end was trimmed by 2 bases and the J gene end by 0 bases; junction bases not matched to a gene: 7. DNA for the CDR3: TGTGCCAGCAGTTTAGGTCAGCGCGGGAGCTCCTACAATGAGCAGTTCTTC. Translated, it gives CASSLGQRGSSYNEQFF.

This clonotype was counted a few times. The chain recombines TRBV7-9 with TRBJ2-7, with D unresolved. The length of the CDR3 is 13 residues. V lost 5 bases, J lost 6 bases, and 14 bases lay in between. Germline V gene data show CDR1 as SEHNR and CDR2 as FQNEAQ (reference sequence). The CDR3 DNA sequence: TGTGCCAGCAGCGAAGATGGGGTCACCGAGCAGTACTTC. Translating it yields CASSEDGVTEQYF.

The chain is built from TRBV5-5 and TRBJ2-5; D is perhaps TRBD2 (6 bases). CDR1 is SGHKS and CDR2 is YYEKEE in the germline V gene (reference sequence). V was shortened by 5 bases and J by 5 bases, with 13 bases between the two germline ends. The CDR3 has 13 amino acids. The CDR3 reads CASRGTGEETQYF. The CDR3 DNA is TGTGCCAGCAGGGGGACTGGGGAGGAGACCCAGTACTTC.

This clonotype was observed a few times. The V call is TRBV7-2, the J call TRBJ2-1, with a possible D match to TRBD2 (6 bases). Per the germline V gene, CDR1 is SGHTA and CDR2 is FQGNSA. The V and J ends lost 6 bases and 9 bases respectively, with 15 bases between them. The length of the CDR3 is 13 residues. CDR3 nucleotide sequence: TGTGCCAGCAGGTACAATCTAGCGTCTGAGCAGTTCTTC. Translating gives CASRYNLASEQFF.

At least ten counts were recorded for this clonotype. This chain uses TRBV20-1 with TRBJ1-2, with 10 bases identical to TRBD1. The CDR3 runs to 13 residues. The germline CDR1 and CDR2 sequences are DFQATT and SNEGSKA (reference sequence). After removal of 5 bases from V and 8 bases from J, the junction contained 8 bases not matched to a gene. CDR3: CSAVTGGSVGYTF. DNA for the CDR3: TGCAGTGCTGTGACAGGGGGCTCTGTCGGCTACACCTTC.

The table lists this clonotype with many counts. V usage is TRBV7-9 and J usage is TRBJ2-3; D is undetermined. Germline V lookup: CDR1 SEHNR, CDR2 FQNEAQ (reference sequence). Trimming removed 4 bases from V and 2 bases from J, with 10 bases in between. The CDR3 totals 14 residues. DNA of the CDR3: TGTGCCAGCAGCTCACAGATGACCACAGATACGCAGTATTTT. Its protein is CASSSQMTTDTQYF. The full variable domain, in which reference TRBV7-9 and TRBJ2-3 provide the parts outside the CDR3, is DTGVSQNPRHKITKRGQNVTFRCDPISEHNRLYWYRQTLGQGPEFLTYFQNEAQLEKSRLLSDRFSAERPKGSFSTLEIQRTEQGDSAMYLCASSSQMTTDTQYFGPGTRLTVL.

The CDR3 region is CASGALGLGQETQYF. As DNA, the CDR3 is TGCGCCAGCGGGGCTTTGGGGCTGGGCCAAGAGACCCAGTACTTC. V and J are TRBV10-2 and TRBJ2-5; the D gene is possibly TRBD1 (5 bases). Trimming left V 8 bases short and J 1 base short, with 17 bases between. The CDR3 contains 15 residues. CDR1 WSHSY and CDR2 SAAADI come from the germline V gene.

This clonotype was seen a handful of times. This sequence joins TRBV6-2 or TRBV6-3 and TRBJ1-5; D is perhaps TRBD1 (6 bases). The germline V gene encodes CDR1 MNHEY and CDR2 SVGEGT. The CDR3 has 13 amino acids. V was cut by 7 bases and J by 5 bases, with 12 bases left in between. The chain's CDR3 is CASKDRTYQPQHF. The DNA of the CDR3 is TGTGCCAGCAAGGACAGAACTTATCAGCCCCAGCATTTT.